This passage covers 21 T cell receptor beta chains from one sample sequenced in a study of response to subunit inactivated influenza vaccine. Each CDR3 protein is one row after TCRdb ran MiXCR on the RT-PCR reads. The sample yields approximately 730,000 distinct CDR3 sequences, about 15% seen once. The sample was PBMCs from blood, taken 14 to 15 days before vaccination. All receptors derive from a man in his forties or fifties who received an inactivated influenza vaccine.

This clonotype was recorded a few times. The chain has TRBV7-9 and TRBJ2-5; 9 nucleotides align to TRBD1. Germline assignment: CDR1 SEHNR and CDR2 FQNEAQ (reference sequence). The CDR3 consists of 15 residues. J gave up 0 bases and V 3 bases, and 2 bases lay outside the gene matches. This CDR3 is CASSFGTGNQETQYF. CDR3 DNA: TGTGCCAGCAGCTTCGGGACAGGGAACCAAGAGACCCAGTACTTC.

In regard to this clonotype: A clone one base away is much larger, so this may be a read error. The conserved closing phenylalanine or tryptophan is absent in this CDR3, likely reflecting a read error. The gene calls are TRBV12-3 or TRBV12-4 and TRBJ1-2; the D is unclear. CDR3 length equals 13 residues. V gave up 2 bases and J gave up 4 bases, with 8 bases separating them. DNA of the CDR3: TGTGCCAGCAGTTTATTGGGAGGCTATGGCTACACCATC. It codes for CASSLLGGYGYTI.

This clonotype was counted a few times. The chain joins TRBV4-3 to TRBJ2-2; tentative D call: TRBD2 (5 bases). CDR1 is LGHNA, CDR2 YSLEER, per germline. This CDR3 has 16 residues. V was shortened by 0 bases and J by 4 bases, with 12 bases between the two germline ends. The CDR3 loop reads CASSQDWRVSTGELFF. CDR3 nucleotide sequence: TGCGCCAGCAGCCAAGATTGGCGGGTCTCCACCGGGGAGCTGTTTTTT.

CDR3 residues: CASKSGDSYNEQFF. The CDR3, as DNA: TGTGCCAGCAAAAGCGGAGACTCCTACAATGAGCAGTTCTTC. The V call is TRBV11-2, the J call TRBJ2-1, with D maybe TRBD2 (5 bases). Per germline, CDR1 SGHAT and CDR2 FQNNGV. The CDR3 loop spans 14 amino acids. Trimming removed 7 bases at V and 0 bases at J, with 10 bases between.

The chain combines TRBV11-2 with TRBJ2-7, with TRBD2 identical over 13 bases. V lost 7 bases, J lost 7 bases, and 19 bases stayed unmatched. The germline gives CDR1 SGHAT, CDR2 FQNNGV. CDR3 length: 18 residues. CDR3 protein: CASTSLQSGLAGVGEQYF. In DNA, the CDR3 is TGTGCCAGCACCAGCTTACAAAGCGGACTAGCGGGAGTAGGGGAGCAGTACTTC.

This clonotype was seen repeatedly, ten times or more. This chain connects TRBV6-6 to TRBJ2-3, with 7 positions matching TRBD1. The germline V gene has CDR1 MNHNY and CDR2 SVGAGI (reference sequence). The CDR3 runs to 15 residues. J was trimmed by 5 bases and V by 4 bases; bases with no gene match: 9. The DNA for the CDR3 is TGTGCCAGCAGTTCACTGGCTGGGACAGAAGATACGCAGTATTTT. Translating gives CASSSLAGTEDTQYF.

The chain carries TRBV24-1 and TRBJ2-3; weak D call: TRBD2 (6 bases). The V end lost 5 bases, the J end lost 2 bases, and 10 bases lay between the germline ends. Germline CDR1 KGHDR, CDR2 SFDVKD. The CDR3 has 14 amino acids. This CDR3 reads CATSARGSTDTQYF. CDR3 nucleotide sequence: TGTGCCACCAGTGCTCGGGGGTCCACAGATACGCAGTATTTT.

The chain couples TRBV5-1 to TRBJ1-2; possibly TRBD1 for D (6 bases). Germline V gene sequence: CDR1 SGHRS, CDR2 YFSETQ. The CDR3 length is 15 residues. V lost 0 bases, J lost 4 bases, and 13 bases lay in between. The CDR3 is CASSLARGAGYGYTF. The CDR3 region has the DNA TGCGCCAGCAGCTTGGCGCGGGGGGCAGGCTATGGCTACACCTTC.

The chain has TRBV29-1 and TRBJ2-2; D is perhaps TRBD2 (6 bases). Germline CDR1 and CDR2: SQVTM and ANQGSEA. The CDR3 spans 15 residues. The V end lost 6 bases, the J end lost 1 base, and 15 bases lay between the germline ends. The CDR3 loop reads CSVYDGGMNTGELFF. The CDR3 DNA reads TGCAGCGTCTACGACGGCGGGATGAACACCGGGGAGCTGTTTTTT.

In its sample, this clonotype was seen once. V and J are TRBV5-1 and TRBJ2-5, with 11 positions matching TRBD1. The CDR3 has 14 amino acids. Germline CDR1 SGHRS, CDR2 YFSETQ. J lost 4 bases, V lost 6 bases, and 5 bases had no gene match. The CDR3 nucleotides read TGCGCCAGCACAGGACAGGGGGCCGGAGAGACCCAGTACTTC. It encodes CASTGQGAGETQYF.

This clonotype was counted ten times or more. The chain links TRBV29-1 to TRBJ2-1; 11 positions match TRBD2. V lost 7 bases to trimming and J lost 10 bases; unmatched junction nucleotides: 15. CDR3 length: 15 amino acids. Germline V gives CDR1 SQVTM, CDR2 ANQGSEA. In DNA, the CDR3 is TGCAGCGGCGGAGGCGGTAGCGGGAGGGCTTGGGAGCAGTTCTTC. Translation: CSGGGGSGRAWEQFF.

The V and J genes are TRBV6-5 and TRBJ2-3; no firm D call. The CDR3 contains 12 residues. Germline CDR1 is MNHEY and CDR2 is SVGAGI. V lost 10 bases to trimming and J lost 2 bases, with 10 bases between them. CDR3 in DNA: TGTGCCAATGAGGTTATCACAGATACGCAGTATTTT. This sequence encodes CANEVITDTQYF.

This clonotype came up once. The rearrangement uses TRBV12-3 or TRBV12-4 and TRBJ2-5; 10 bases are a match to TRBD2. The CDR3 has 15 amino acids. With V trimmed by 4 bases and J by 7 bases, 9 bases remained unmatched. Written as DNA, the CDR3 is TGTGCCAGCAGTTATCAGCGGGAGGGCCCCGGGACCCAGTACTTC. Translation: CASSYQREGPGTQYF.

This clonotype was detected a few times. J is TRBJ2-3 and V is TRBV29-1, with unresolved D. V shed 6 bases and J shed 0 bases, with 13 bases lying between them. Germline lookup yields CDR1 SQVTM and CDR2 ANQGSEA. The CDR3 length is 14 residues. CDR3 amino acids: CSVAEVVSTDTQYF. The DNA for the CDR3 is TGCAGCGTGGCTGAGGTCGTTAGCACAGATACGCAGTATTTT.

The chain recombines TRBV10-3 with TRBJ1-3, with D possibly being TRBD1 (5 bases). CDR3 length: 15 residues. V lost 6 bases, J lost 0 bases, and 12 bases lay in between. Looked up from germline, CDR1 is ENHRY and CDR2 is SYGVKD. In nucleotides, the CDR3 is TGTGCCATCAGGGATCAGGGCGTCTCTGGAAACACCATATATTTT. It is translated as CAIRDQGVSGNTIYF.

The chain employs TRBV4-3 and TRBJ1-2; TRBD1 matches 9 bases. The V and J ends lost 4 bases and 6 bases, in that order; junction bases with no gene match: 15. The germline V gene has CDR1 LGHNA and CDR2 YSLEER. This CDR3 contains 17 residues. The CDR3, as DNA: TGCGCCAGCAGCCCCAGTCGAGTGGGACAGGGAGGACATGGCTACACCTTC. Translation: CASSPSRVGQGGHGYTF.

This chain links TRBV18 with TRBJ2-1; a weak D match, TRBD2 (5 bases). V dropped 0 bases and J dropped 3 bases, with 6 bases sitting between them. This CDR3 comprises 14 residues. Germline CDR1 and CDR2: KGHSH and LQKENI. DNA of the CDR3: TGTGCCAGCTCACCACCGGCGGGCTACAATGAGCAGTTCTTC. This codes for CASSPPAGYNEQFF.

This clonotype was seen a few times. The genes are TRBV2 and TRBJ2-7, with D perhaps TRBD1 or TRBD2 (5 bases each). V was cut by 3 bases and J by 6 bases, with 21 bases left in between. Germline lookup yields CDR1 SNHLY and CDR2 FYNNEI. The CDR3 runs 16 residues. CDR3 DNA: TGTGCCAGCAGTGAGTATAGCGAAGGGGTGTTTGCCGAGCAGTACTTC. Translating gives CASSEYSEGVFAEQYF.

The CDR3 here is CASSHSYGYTF. Here the CDR3 DNA reads TGTGCCAGCAGTCACAGCTATGGCTACACCTTC. This chain connects TRBV12-3 or TRBV12-4 to TRBJ1-2; D unresolved. V was trimmed by 5 bases and J by 4 bases, leaving 5 bases between them. The CDR3 loop spans 11 amino acids.

This clonotype was picked up a small number of times. The genes are TRBV5-1 and TRBJ1-1, with D possibly matching TRBD1 (6 bases). Trimming left V 4 bases short and J 0 bases short, with 10 bases between. Per the germline V gene, CDR1 is SGHRS and CDR2 is YFSETQ. The CDR3 has 14 residues. The CDR3 loop is CASSGTGLNTEAFF. For the CDR3, the DNA is TGCGCCAGCAGCGGAACAGGGTTGAACACTGAAGCTTTCTTT.

This chain joins TRBV20-1 and TRBJ2-4, with D possibly TRBD1 on 6 matching bases. The CDR3 is 13 residues long. V was shortened by 5 bases and J by 6 bases, with 14 bases between the two germline ends. The germline V gene encodes CDR1 DFQATT and CDR2 SNEGSKA (reference sequence). Written as DNA, the CDR3 is TGCAGTGCTCACAGGGTCCAGGGAAACATTCAGTACTTC. It specifies CSAHRVQGNIQYF.